This T cell receptor (beta chain) is from a study of naive and memory T cell subsets. Study-level findings and limits: In naive cells, over 85% of TCR sequences were seen only once. Naive repertoires, especially CD8, held a few larger clonotypes, possibly memory cells re-expressing CD45RA.

The V gene's germline CDR1 is MNHEY and CDR2 SVGEGT. This CDR3 is built from 14 residues. Trimming removed 4 bases at V and 8 bases at J, with 15 bases between. On this clonotype: Its antigen is as yet unknown.

Two oligonucleotides, mixed equimolar, formed the beta constant-region primer covering TRBC1 and TRBC2. Nested alpha and beta constant-region primers with the SP2 primer drove four PCR rounds on ligated cDNA. TCRdb ran MiXCR on the UMI-ligation and nested PCR reads and lists one entry per CDR3 protein. The data show 85,000 to 130,000 distinct CDR3 sequences, roughly 15% seen once. Overnight CMV lysate stimulation of fresh PBMCs defined donor CMV status by CD4+ IFNgamma. The sequence derives from a human donor in good health. Sequenced material: naive CD8+ T cells from blood. The chain is built from TRBV6-2 or TRBV6-3 and TRBJ2-4; the D gene is possibly TRBD1 (5 bases). CDR3 sequence: CASSSPGRLDIQYF. CDR3 DNA sequence: TGTGCCAGCAGTTCTCCAGGGCGGTTAGACATTCAGTACTTC.